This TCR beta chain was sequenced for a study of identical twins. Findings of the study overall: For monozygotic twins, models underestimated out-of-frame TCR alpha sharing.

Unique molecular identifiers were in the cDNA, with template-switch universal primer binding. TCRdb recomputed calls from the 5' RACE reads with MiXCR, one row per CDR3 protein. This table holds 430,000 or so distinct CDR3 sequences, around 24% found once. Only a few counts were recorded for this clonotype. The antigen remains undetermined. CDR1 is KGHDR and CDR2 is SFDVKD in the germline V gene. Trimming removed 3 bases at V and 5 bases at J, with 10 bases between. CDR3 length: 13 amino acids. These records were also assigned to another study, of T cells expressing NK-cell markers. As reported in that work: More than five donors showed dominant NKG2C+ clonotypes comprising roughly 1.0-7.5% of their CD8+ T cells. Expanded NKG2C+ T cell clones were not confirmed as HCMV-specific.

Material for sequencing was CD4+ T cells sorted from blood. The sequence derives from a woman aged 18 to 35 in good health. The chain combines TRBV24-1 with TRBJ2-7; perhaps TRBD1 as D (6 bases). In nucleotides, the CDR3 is TGTGCCACCAGTGATCCCAGGGGACACGAGCAGTACTTC. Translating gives CATSDPRGHEQYF.